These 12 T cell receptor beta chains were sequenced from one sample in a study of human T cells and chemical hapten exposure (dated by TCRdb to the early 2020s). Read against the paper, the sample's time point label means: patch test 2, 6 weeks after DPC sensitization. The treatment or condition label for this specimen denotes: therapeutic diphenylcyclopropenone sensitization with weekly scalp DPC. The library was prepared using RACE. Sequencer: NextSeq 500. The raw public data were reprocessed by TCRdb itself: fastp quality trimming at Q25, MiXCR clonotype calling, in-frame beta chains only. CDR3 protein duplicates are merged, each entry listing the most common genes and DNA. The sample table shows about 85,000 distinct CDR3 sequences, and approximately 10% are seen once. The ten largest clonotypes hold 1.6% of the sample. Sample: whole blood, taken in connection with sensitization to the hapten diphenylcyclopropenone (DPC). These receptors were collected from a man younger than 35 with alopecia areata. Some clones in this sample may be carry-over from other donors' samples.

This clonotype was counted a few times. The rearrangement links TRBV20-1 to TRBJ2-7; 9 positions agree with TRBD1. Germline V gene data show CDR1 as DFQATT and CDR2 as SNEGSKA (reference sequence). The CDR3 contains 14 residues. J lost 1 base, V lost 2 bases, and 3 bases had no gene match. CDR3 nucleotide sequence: TGCAGTGCTAGACCCGGGACAGGGTCCTACGAGCAGTACTTC. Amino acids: CSARPGTGSYEQYF.

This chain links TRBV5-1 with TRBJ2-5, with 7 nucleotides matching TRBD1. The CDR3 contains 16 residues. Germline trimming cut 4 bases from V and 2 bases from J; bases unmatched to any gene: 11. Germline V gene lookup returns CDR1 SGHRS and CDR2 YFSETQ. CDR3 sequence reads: CASSPRTGTEQETQYF. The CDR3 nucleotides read TGCGCCAGCAGCCCGCGAACCGGGACAGAACAAGAGACCCAGTACTTC.

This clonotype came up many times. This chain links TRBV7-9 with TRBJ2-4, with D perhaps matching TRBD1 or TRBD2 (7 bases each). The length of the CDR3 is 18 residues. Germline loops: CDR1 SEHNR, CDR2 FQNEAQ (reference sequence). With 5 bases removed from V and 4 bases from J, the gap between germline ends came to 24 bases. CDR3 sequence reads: CASSPPLRQGGWKNIQYF. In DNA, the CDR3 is TGTGCCAGCAGCCCCCCCCTCAGACAGGGAGGGTGGAAAAACATTCAGTACTTC.

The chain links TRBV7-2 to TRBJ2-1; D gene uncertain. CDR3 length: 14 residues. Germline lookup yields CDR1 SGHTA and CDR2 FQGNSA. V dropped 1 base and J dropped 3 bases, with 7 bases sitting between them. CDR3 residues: CASSLGFGYNEQFF. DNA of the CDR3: TGTGCCAGCAGCTTAGGCTTTGGCTACAATGAGCAGTTCTTC.

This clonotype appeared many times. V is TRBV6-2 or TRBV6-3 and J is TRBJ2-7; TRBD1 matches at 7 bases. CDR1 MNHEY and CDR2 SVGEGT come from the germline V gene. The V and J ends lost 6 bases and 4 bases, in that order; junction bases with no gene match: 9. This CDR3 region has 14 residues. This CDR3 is CASSEPGGKYEQYF. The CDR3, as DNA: TGTGCCAGCAGCGAGCCAGGGGGAAAGTACGAGCAGTACTTC.

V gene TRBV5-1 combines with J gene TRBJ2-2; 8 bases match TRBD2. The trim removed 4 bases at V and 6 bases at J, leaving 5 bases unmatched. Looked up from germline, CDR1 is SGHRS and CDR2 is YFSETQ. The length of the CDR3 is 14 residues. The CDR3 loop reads CASSAVLAAGELFF. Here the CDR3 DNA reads TGCGCCAGCAGCGCCGTACTAGCGGCCGGGGAGCTGTTTTTT.

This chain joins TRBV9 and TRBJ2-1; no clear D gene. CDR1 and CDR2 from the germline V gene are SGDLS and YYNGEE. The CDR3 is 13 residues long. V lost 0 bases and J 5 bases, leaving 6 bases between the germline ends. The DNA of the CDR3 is TGTGCCAGCAGCGTAGGGGGTAACAATGAGCAGTTCTTC. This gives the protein CASSVGGNNEQFF.

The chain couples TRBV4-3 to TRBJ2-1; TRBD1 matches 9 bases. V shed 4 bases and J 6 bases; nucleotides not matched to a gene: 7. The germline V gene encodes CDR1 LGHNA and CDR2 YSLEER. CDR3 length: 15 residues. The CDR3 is CASSPEGQGRNEQFF. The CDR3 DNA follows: TGCGCCAGCAGCCCCGAAGGACAGGGGCGCAATGAGCAGTTCTTC.

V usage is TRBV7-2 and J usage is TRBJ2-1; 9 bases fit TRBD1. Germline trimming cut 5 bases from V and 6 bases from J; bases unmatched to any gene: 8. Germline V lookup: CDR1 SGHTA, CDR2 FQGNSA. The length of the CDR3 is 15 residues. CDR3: CASSPKGTGRNEQFF. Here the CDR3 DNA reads TGTGCCAGCAGCCCTAAGGGGACAGGGCGCAATGAGCAGTTCTTC.

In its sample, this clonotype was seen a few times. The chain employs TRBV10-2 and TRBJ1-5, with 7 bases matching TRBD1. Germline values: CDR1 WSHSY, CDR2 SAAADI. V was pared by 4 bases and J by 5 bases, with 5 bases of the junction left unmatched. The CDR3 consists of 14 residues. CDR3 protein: CASSAVRGDQPQHF. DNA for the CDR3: TGCGCCAGCAGTGCTGTCAGGGGGGATCAGCCCCAGCATTTT.

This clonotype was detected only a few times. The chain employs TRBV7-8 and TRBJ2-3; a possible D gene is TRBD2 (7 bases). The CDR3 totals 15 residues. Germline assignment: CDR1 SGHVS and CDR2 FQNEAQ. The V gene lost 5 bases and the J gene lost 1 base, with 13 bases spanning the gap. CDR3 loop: CASSPGAGGTDTQYF. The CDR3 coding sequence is TGTGCCAGCAGCCCGGGGGCGGGGGGCACAGATACGCAGTATTTT.

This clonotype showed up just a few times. The CDR3, as DNA: TGTGCCAGCAGCTTAGCTGGCAGGGGACCCTACGAGCAGTACTTC. Protein sequence: CASSLAGRGPYEQYF. The rearrangement joins TRBV11-3 to TRBJ2-7, with D perhaps TRBD1 (6 bases). Germline values: CDR1 SGHNT, CDR2 YENEEA. CDR3 size: 15 residues. Deletions cut 1 base from V and 2 bases from J, with 12 bases between.